This TCR beta chain was captured by sequencing in a study of Graves' ophthalmopathy and Graves' hyperthyroidism (dated by TCRdb to the late 2010s). Study-wide context: Peripheral blood was collected at initial diagnosis, prior to any treatment. To tell Graves' ophthalmopathy apart from Graves' hyperthyroidism, and to predict which patients would progress to ophthalmopathy, the study relied on TCR beta repertoire signatures. In total, 135 blood samples were TCR-sequenced: approximately 42 ophthalmopathy, some 75 hyperthyroidism and roughly 17 hyperthyroidism-to-ophthalmopathy patients. To explore V-J signatures that distinguish ophthalmopathy from hyperthyroidism, a discovery set of more than 90 patients was enrolled, made up of 40 to 45 with ophthalmopathy and some 58 with stable hyperthyroidism. The independent validation cohort included 18 to 20 hyperthyroidism patients plus 17 patients who later progressed from hyperthyroidism to ophthalmopathy. T-cell repertoires of thyroid tissue and blood were compared in about six hyperthyroidism patients. After sampling, hyperthyroidism patients received methimazole starting at 30 mg daily, and ophthalmopathy patients received high-dose intravenous methylprednisolone.

For repertoire sequencing, TCR beta CDR3 regions were amplified from RNA transcripts. HTBI primers and the Qiagen OneStep RT-PCR kit were used in a first-round RT-PCR, which was followed by a second-round multiplex PCR, size selection and purification. Libraries were sequenced on an Illumina HiSeq2000 using paired-end 100 bp reads. The published analysis was carried out like this. Reads were processed with SOAPnuke, discarding reads with adapters, uncalled bases, mean Phred below 15, or no exact constant-primer or identifier match. COPE v1.2.5 was used to merge high-quality paired reads. Unique nucleotide sequences were defined as clonotypes and aligned to IMGT TRB V, D and J references using MiTCR v1.1. The analysis was limited to V-J combinations with a frequency above 0.0001, which together covered more than 99% of repertoires. For each V-J combination, a TCR clonal expansion and chaos score was defined as the ratio of F50 clonal expansion to chaos observed in the TCRdist matrix. Welch's t-statistics and random forest were used to reduce features to some 13 V-J combinations, which were fed into a naive Bayes classifier. The similarity between thyroid and blood repertoires was quantified using the Morisita-Horn index. TCRdb reanalyzed the raw reads on its own, using fastp at Q25 for trimming and MiXCR for clone calling, and kept in-frame beta chains. Records with the same CDR3 protein are collapsed into one entry carrying the most frequent genes and DNA. Here the V and J calls rest on TCRdb's processing, not on the authors' analysis. This sample holds about 740,000 distinct CDR3 sequences; roughly 40% were observed only once. Together, the top ten hold 44% of the sample.

This clonotype was observed many times. Which antigen it targets is not known. Base quality data are lacking; no much larger clone is found one base away. Patients with ophthalmopathy had moderately to severely active disease, with a Clinical Activity Score of 3 or more, a NOSPECS grade of 4 or more, and a disease duration of less than 3 months. Patients were excluded if they had other autoimmune diseases, uncontrolled infections, pregnancy or lactation. Diagnosis was based on clinical symptoms, serum thyroxine, TRAb, thyroid ultrasound and orbital computed tomography. PBMCs were isolated from 10 ml of fresh peripheral blood by Ficoll-Paque density gradient centrifugation. Trizol reagent was used to extract the total RNA, and its quality was then checked on an Agilent 2100 Bioanalyzer. From cysteine to phenylalanine, the CDR3 is 15 amino acids long. This entry keeps only the CDR3 DNA: 45 bases, framed from base 1. According to the germline V gene, CDR1 reads ENHRY and CDR2 reads SYGVKD. Unmatched junction bases come to 9, with V trimmed by 4 bases and J by 5 bases.

Points the paper makes about the study in general: In validation, the model predicted ophthalmopathy progression with more than 55% sensitivity and 72.22% specificity; some 13 predicted patients were CT-confirmed with GO in a median of 6.5 months. Among expanded thyroid clonotypes with frequency above 0.001, most also showed up in blood, which suggests that blood repertoires may reflect the thyroid immune response. Sample size was not statistically predetermined, and group allocation was not concealed from the investigators. In cross-validation, the 13-signature model distinguished ophthalmopathy from stable hyperthyroidism with about 90% sensitivity and about 81% specificity, and in the test set the corresponding values were roughly 80% and 76%.

The chain was built from TRBV10-3 and TRBJ2-7, and 9 bases in between align with TRBD1. The clonotype was recovered from an adult man with Graves' ophthalmopathy. The source material was peripheral blood. The nucleotides are TGTGCCATCAGTGGGGCCGGGACAGGGATCCACGAGCAGTACTTC. Its protein reads: CAISGAGTGIHEQYF.